A selection of T cell receptor beta chains follows, all from one sample in a study of shared clonotypes between healthy human individuals. Clones were sequenced by immunoSEQ multiplex PCR, and TCRdb holds only the in-frame ones, with some missing. The sample consists of about 320,000 clones, 80% to 90% of them appearing once. The sample comprised memory CD8+ T cells sorted from blood. The receptors come from a man between 18 and 29 years old in good health. CDR3s include the opening cysteine and the closing phenylalanine or tryptophan. A D gene is named only where the DNA matches it firmly. The listing skips clone size in some rows; elsewhere it reads once, few, many or a size class.

clone_size j_call v_call d_call cdr3_aa cdr3_nt
few TRBJ1-1 TRBV5-4 - CASSLGTVGTEAFF TGTGCCAGCAGCTTGGGGACGGTGGGCACTGAAGCTTTCTTT
many TRBJ1-4 TRBV6-5 - CASSYSERPHEKLFF TGTGCCAGCAGTTACTCGGAGCGACCTCATGAAAAACTGTTTTTT
- TRBJ2-5 TRBV9 - CASSVGEGELETQYF TGTGCCAGCAGCGTAGGAGAGGGAGAATTAGAGACCCAGTACTTC
- TRBJ2-7 TRBV5-6 - CASSLKGTSYEQYF TGTGCCAGCAGCTTGAAAGGAACATCCTACGAGCAGTACTTC
once TRBJ2-1 TRBV6-5 TRBD2 CASSYLLAGEENEQFF TGTGCCAGCAGTTACCTACTAGCGGGAGAAGAAAATGAGCAGTTCTTC
- TRBJ1-6 TRBV7-3 - CASSSDLNSPLHF TGTGCCAGCAGCTCAGATCTTAATTCACCCCTCCACTTT
- TRBJ2-1 TRBV10-2 TRBD2 CASGGLSHNEQFF TGCGCCAGCGGGGGACTATCCCACAATGAGCAGTTCTTC
- TRBJ2-7 TRBV27 - CASSSTGDSFYEQYF TGTGCCAGCAGTTCCACGGGGGACTCGTTCTACGAGCAGTACTTC
- TRBJ2-1 TRBV2 - CASLASSYNEQFF TGTGCCAGCTTAGCCAGCTCCTACAATGAGCAGTTCTTC
- TRBJ2-1 TRBV6-1 TRBD2 CASTTLAGVPNEQFF TGTGCCAGCACCACCCTAGCGGGGGTTCCCAATGAGCAGTTCTTC
- TRBJ2-1 TRBV27 - CASSSPGTEQFF TGTGCCAGCAGTTCCCCCGGCACTGAGCAGTTCTTC
many TRBJ1-2 TRBV10-2 - CASSEVVLVYYGYTF TGCGCCAGCAGTGAGGTCGTCTTGGTCTACTATGGCTACACCTTC
- TRBJ2-5 TRBV7-6 TRBD2 CASSLPGTSEQETQYF TGTGCCAGCAGCCTACCGGGCACTAGCGAACAAGAGACCCAGTACTTC
many TRBJ2-7 TRBV29-1 - CSVEFPNRGLSYEQYF TGCAGCGTTGAATTTCCCAACAGGGGACTTTCCTACGAGCAGTACTTC
- TRBJ2-7 TRBV5-6 TRBD1 CASRPGTGFVEQYF TGTGCCAGCAGGCCCGGGACAGGGTTTGTCGAGCAGTACTTC
few TRBJ2-7 TRBV4-1 - CASSQTSVNSYEQYF TGCGCCAGCAGCCAAACGAGCGTCAACAGCTACGAGCAGTACTTC
- TRBJ2-1 TRBV7-9 TRBD2 CASSLLAGADNEQFF TGTGCCAGCAGCTTACTAGCGGGAGCGGACAATGAGCAGTTCTTC
- TRBJ2-6 TRBV9 TRBD1 CASSVAGTGLLSSGANVLTF TGTGCCAGCAGCGTAGCCGGGACAGGGCTTCTTAGCTCTGGGGCCAACGTCCTGACTTTC
- TRBJ2-1 TRBV5-1 - CASRLGGEYNEQFF TGCGCCAGTAGGTTGGGCGGAGAGTACAATGAGCAGTTCTTC
- TRBJ2-7 TRBV28 TRBD1 CASIHRTGAYEQYF TGTGCCAGCATACACCGGACAGGGGCCTACGAGCAGTACTTC
- TRBJ2-5 TRBV30 - CAWSVPGGQLETQYF TGTGCCTGGAGTGTACCGGGGGGCCAGTTGGAGACCCAGTACTTC
- TRBJ2-5 TRBV9 TRBD1 CASSVGQDSSQETQYF TGTGCCAGCAGCGTCGGACAGGACTCCTCCCAAGAGACCCAGTACTTC
- TRBJ1-6 TRBV11-2 - CASSLMKDLNSPLHF TGTGCCAGCAGCTTAATGAAGGACCTTAATTCACCCCTCCACTTT
- TRBJ1-2 TRBV30 - CAWNYRASNYGYTF TGTGCCTGGAACTACAGGGCCTCCAACTATGGCTACACCTTC
- TRBJ2-5 TRBV27 TRBD2 CASSLDAGDGETQYF TGTGCCAGCAGTTTGGATGCGGGGGACGGGGAGACCCAGTACTTC
- TRBJ2-6 TRBV4-1 - CASSRGVLYSGANVLTF TGCGCCAGCAGCCGAGGGGTACTTTACTCTGGGGCCAACGTCCTGACTTTC
- TRBJ2-5 TRBV4-1 TRBD2 CASSHPSGGQETQYF TGCGCCAGCAGCCACCCTAGCGGGGGGCAAGAGACCCAGTACTTC
- TRBJ2-1 TRBV11-2 - CASSLVSAFNEQFF TGTGCCAGCAGCTTAGTCTCGGCGTTCAATGAGCAGTTCTTC
few TRBJ1-2 TRBV30 TRBD1 CAWSWEDRSNYGYTF TGTGCCTGGAGTTGGGAGGACAGGTCTAACTATGGCTACACCTTC
- TRBJ2-7 TRBV5-1 - CASSFRTGSYEQYF TGCGCCAGCAGCTTCAGGACGGGCTCCTACGAGCAGTACTTC
few TRBJ1-1 TRBV11-3 TRBD1 CASSFIGLTGTGEVFF TGTGCCAGCAGCTTTATTGGGTTGACCGGGACAGGGGAAGTTTTCTTT
- TRBJ2-2 TRBV5-4 TRBD1 CASSLGSDRVYRVDTGELFF TGTGCCAGCAGCTTGGGGTCGGACAGGGTTTATCGGGTTGACACCGGGGAGCTGTTTTTT
- TRBJ1-1 TRBV30 - CAWTLERRNTEAFF TGTGCCTGGACTTTGGAGAGAAGGAACACTGAAGCTTTCTTT
- TRBJ2-1 TRBV5-1 - CASSLFGERGNEQFF TGCGCCAGCAGCTTGTTCGGGGAAAGGGGGAATGAGCAGTTCTTC
- TRBJ2-2 TRBV9 TRBD1 CASSVPRQGADTGELFF TGTGCCAGCAGCGTACCCCGCCAGGGGGCGGACACCGGGGAGCTGTTTTTT
- TRBJ1-1 TRBV21-1 - CASSKNETDWRHPEAFF TGTGCCAGCAGCAAAAATGAAACGGACTGGCGACACCCTGAAGCTTTCTTT
- TRBJ1-1 TRBV4-1 TRBD1 CASSQPETGAVNTEAFF TGCGCCAGCAGCCAGCCGGAGACAGGGGCCGTGAACACTGAAGCTTTCTTT
once TRBJ2-1 TRBV5-4 TRBD1 CASSFLLGSGQGYNEQFF TGTGCCAGCAGCTTTTTACTGGGCTCCGGACAGGGCTACAATGAGCAGTTCTTC
- TRBJ2-7 TRBV9 TRBD1 CASSVGGTGYEQYF TGTGCCAGCAGCGTAGGGGGGACAGGGTACGAGCAGTACTTC
- TRBJ2-7 TRBV29-1 TRBD2 CSVDEGSGGSSYEQYF TGCAGCGTTGATGAAGGTAGCGGGGGGTCCTCCTACGAGCAGTACTTC
- TRBJ1-1 TRBV6-5 - CASSYPSAGNTEAFF TGTGCCAGCAGTTATCCCTCGGCAGGGAACACTGAAGCTTTCTTT
- TRBJ2-3 TRBV7-2 - CASSRYFTDTQYF TGTGCCAGCAGCCGCTATTTCACAGATACGCAGTATTTT
- TRBJ2-1 TRBV6-1 - CASSDPGNEQFF TGTGCCAGCAGTGATCCGGGCAATGAGCAGTTCTTC
- TRBJ2-1 TRBV5-4 TRBD2 CASRKGLAAYNEQFF TGTGCCAGCAGAAAGGGACTAGCGGCCTACAATGAGCAGTTCTTC
- TRBJ2-2 TRBV27 - CASSPGPPPGELFF TGTGCCAGCAGTCCCGGACCGCCCCCCGGGGAGCTGTTTTTT
once TRBJ2-2 TRBV18 - CASSARRVTGTRNTGELFF TGTGCCAGCTCAGCAAGGCGGGTCACCGGGACACGGAACACCGGGGAGCTGTTTTTT
- TRBJ2-1 TRBV5-1 TRBD2 CASSKEILAGAYNEQFF TGCGCCAGCAGCAAGGAAATCCTAGCGGGAGCCTACAATGAGCAGTTCTTC
- TRBJ2-7 TRBV2 - CASKDHGQYF TGTGCCAGCAAGGACCATGGGCAGTACTTC
- TRBJ2-2 TRBV6-5 TRBD2 CASTHQTSAGELFF TGTGCCAGCACCCACCAGACTAGCGCCGGGGAGCTGTTTTTT
- TRBJ2-7 TRBV6-5 - CASSWAGRGPYEQYF TGTGCCAGCAGTTGGGCGGGGCGGGGGCCCTACGAGCAGTACTTC
- TRBJ2-3 TRBV10-3 - CAISEFTGTGTDTQYF TGTGCCATCAGTGAGTTCACAGGGACGGGCACAGATACGCAGTATTTT
many TRBJ1-2 TRBV2 TRBD1 CASSPAPGGYGYTF TGTGCCAGCAGCCCTGCCCCAGGGGGCTATGGCTACACCTTC
- TRBJ1-6 TRBV4-3 - CASSQDLWPTHSPLHF TGCGCCAGCAGCCAAGATTTATGGCCGACGCATTCACCCCTCCACTTT
- TRBJ2-1 TRBV13 - CASSLFGTTYNEQFF TGTGCCAGCAGCTTATTCGGGACGACCTACAATGAGCAGTTCTTC